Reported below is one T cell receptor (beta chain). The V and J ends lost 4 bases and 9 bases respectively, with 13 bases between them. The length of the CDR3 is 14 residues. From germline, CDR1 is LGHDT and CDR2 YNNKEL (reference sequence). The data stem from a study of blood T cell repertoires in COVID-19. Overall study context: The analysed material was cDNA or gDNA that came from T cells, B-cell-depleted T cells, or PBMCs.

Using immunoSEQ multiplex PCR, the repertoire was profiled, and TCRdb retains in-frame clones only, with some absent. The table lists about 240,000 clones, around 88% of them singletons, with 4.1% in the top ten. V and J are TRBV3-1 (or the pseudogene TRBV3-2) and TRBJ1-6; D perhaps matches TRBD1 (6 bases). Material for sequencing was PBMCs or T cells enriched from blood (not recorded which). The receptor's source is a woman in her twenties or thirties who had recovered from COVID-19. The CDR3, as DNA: TGTGCCAGCAGCCCCCAGGGGACCCGTTCACCCCTCCACTTT. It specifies CASSPQGTRSPLHF.